This is a list of T cell receptor beta chains from one sample in a study of response to subunit inactivated influenza vaccine. From the RT-PCR reads, TCRdb called clonotypes with MiXCR, one entry per CDR3 protein. The sample lists hundreds of thousands of distinct CDR3 sequences, 15% to 18% occurring once. The sequenced sample was PBMCs from blood, obtained 11 to 12 days after vaccination. These receptors were obtained from a man in his forties or fifties who received an inactivated influenza vaccine. CDR3s include the opening cysteine and the closing phenylalanine or tryptophan.

TRBV24-1	TRBJ2-1	CATSDFPGLGVSNEQFF
TRBV7-2	TRBJ2-1	CASSEGAGVHNEQFF
TRBV30	TRBJ2-3	CAWSVQERDTQYF
TRBV9	TRBJ2-2	CASSVDPLRWGTGELFF
TRBV20-1	TRBJ1-6	CSADGLTEGVALHF
TRBV4-2	TRBJ1-2	CASSQVQGTPGYTF
TRBV7-2	TRBJ1-4	CASSLEGGQNEKLFF
TRBV14	TRBJ2-7	CASRQDVPSSYEQYF
TRBV11-2	TRBJ2-2	CASSPYRWSGELFF
TRBV5-1	TRBJ2-5	CASSGQETQYF
TRBV7-2	TRBJ2-5	CASSLFSGGQETQYF
TRBV15	TRBJ2-1	CATSSRQASVNNEQFF
TRBV4-3	TRBJ2-3	CASSQELTGGSTDTQYF
TRBV12-3/TRBV12-4	TRBJ1-3	CASSLPTGNTIYF
TRBV4-1	TRBJ2-2	CASSQDPGGRTGELFF
TRBV20-1	TRBJ2-1	CSATRQSFVYEQFF
TRBV20-1	TRBJ1-1	CSARTETGATEAFF